This T cell receptor (beta chain) was recorded in a study of blood T cells in healthy people across ages. General study results and limits: Age showed a roughly linear inverse relationship with TCR beta diversity per million T cells.

Points on this clonotype: The antigen remains undetermined.

A second PCR, run for about 6 to 11 cycles, used a sample-barcoded 5' primer plus a J-beta primer mix. TCRdb itself ran the 5' RACE reads through MiXCR, one entry per CDR3 protein. The sample has 800,000 to 950,000 distinct CDR3 sequences, under 35% seen once; the top ten hold roughly 10%. CDR3 size: 13 residues. V was shortened by 7 bases and J by 0 bases, with 9 bases between the two germline ends. Looked up from germline, CDR1 is MNHNS and CDR2 is SASEGT. This same sample was also part of a study on T cells of mothers and their children. Per that study: Sequencing revealed no T cell clones that were persistent and microchimeric.

Sequencing input: blood. The receptor's source is a woman between 35 and 50 years old in good health. This rearrangement joins TRBV6-1 to TRBJ1-1; tentatively, D is TRBD1 (5 bases). In nucleotides, the CDR3 is TGTGCCAGCACGGGACGGTTGAACACTGAAGCTTTCTTT. It specifies CASTGRLNTEAFF.